This T cell receptor (beta chain) was identified during a study of blood T cell repertoires in COVID-19. Across the study: The United States, Italy and Spain provided the acute and convalescent COVID-19 samples. The analysed material was cDNA or gDNA that came from T cells, B-cell-depleted T cells, or PBMCs.

Profiling relied on immunoSEQ multiplex PCR, and the TCRdb table lists in-frame clones only, not all of them. The sample holds over 20,000 clones; roughly four fifths are singletons and the top ten take 48%. CDR1 and CDR2 (germline): SGHDN, FVKESK. This CDR3 contains 13 residues. V lost 5 bases to trimming and J lost 3 bases; unmatched junction nucleotides: 2. The chain couples TRBV14 to TRBJ1-1; 8 positions agree with TRBD1. The sequence was obtained from a man in his 70s with acute or convalescent COVID-19. The specimen was peripheral blood. CDR3 coding DNA: TGTGCCAGCAGCTCGACAGGGGACACTGAAGCTTTCTTT. Translation gives CASSSTGDTEAFF.